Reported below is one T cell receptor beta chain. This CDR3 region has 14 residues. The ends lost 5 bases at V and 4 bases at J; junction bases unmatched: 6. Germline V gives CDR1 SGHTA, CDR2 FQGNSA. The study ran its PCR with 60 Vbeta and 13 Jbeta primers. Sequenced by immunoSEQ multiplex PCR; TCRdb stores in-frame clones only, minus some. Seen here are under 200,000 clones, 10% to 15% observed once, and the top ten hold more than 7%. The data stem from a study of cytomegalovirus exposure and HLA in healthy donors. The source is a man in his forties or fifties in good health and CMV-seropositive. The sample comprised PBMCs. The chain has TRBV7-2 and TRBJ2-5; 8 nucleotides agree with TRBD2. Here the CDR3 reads CASSPGLAGETQYF. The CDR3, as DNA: TGTGCCAGCAGCCCCGGACTAGCCGGAGAGACCCAGTACTTC. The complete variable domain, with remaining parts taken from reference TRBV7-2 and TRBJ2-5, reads GAGVSQSPSNKVTEKGKDVELRCDPISGHTALYWYRQSLGQGLEFLIYFQGNSAPDKSGLPSDRFSAERTGGSVSTLTIQRTQQEDSAVYLCASSPGLAGETQYFGPGTRLLVL.